The 4 T cell receptor beta chains given below trace back to one sample, sequenced in a study of patients and donors after allogeneic stem cell transplantation. Each CDR3 protein is one row after TCRdb ran MiXCR on the RT-PCR reads. The data hold fewer than 75,000 distinct CDR3 sequences, with roughly 15% observed a single time. The sequenced material came from blood, either unsorted or a sorted T cell fraction (not recorded which). The source is a human donor who was either an allogeneic HSCT recipient or a stem cell or donor lymphocyte infusion donor (not recorded which). It is not recorded whose cells these are; they may come from a transplant donor.

This clonotype was counted a few times. The V and J genes are TRBV7-9 and TRBJ1-1; no reliable D call. This CDR3 has 12 residues. Per germline, CDR1 SEHNR and CDR2 FQNEAQ (reference sequence). Trimming took off 2 bases at V and 4 bases at J, with 5 bases between the two ends. DNA of the CDR3: TGTGCCAGCAGCTTACTCCCCACTGAAGCTTTCTTT. Its protein is CASSLLPTEAFF. The full variable domain, rest sourced from reference TRBV7-9 and TRBJ1-1, is DTGVSQNPRHKITKRGQNVTFRCDPISEHNRLYWYRQTLGQGPEFLTYFQNEAQLEKSRLLSDRFSAERPKGSFSTLEIQRTEQGDSAMYLCASSLLPTEAFFGQGTRLTVV.

This chain connects TRBV27 to TRBJ1-1; D not resolved. V was pared by 5 bases and J by 7 bases, with 11 bases between. The CDR3 is made up of 12 amino acids. Germline V CDR1 and CDR2: MNHEY, SMNVEV (reference sequence). CDR3 sequence (DNA): TGTGCCAGCAGTCCTCGAGTCATTGAAGCTTTCTTT. Its protein product is CASSPRVIEAFF.

In this sample, this clonotype turned up many times. This chain links TRBV29-1 with TRBJ1-2, with a weak D call TRBD1 (6 bases). V was cut by 3 bases and J by 3 bases, with 11 bases left in between. The V gene's germline CDR1 is SQVTM and CDR2 ANQGSEA. The CDR3 consists of 13 residues. CDR3 nucleotides: TGCAGCGTTGACTGGACAGCAGACTATGGCTACACCTTC. Translated: CSVDWTADYGYTF.

This clonotype was seen a handful of times. The chain is built from TRBV7-6 and TRBJ2-1; D is perhaps TRBD2 (5 bases). Germline values: CDR1 SGHVS, CDR2 FNYEAQ. Trimming stripped 5 bases from V and 0 bases from J, with 11 bases between. The CDR3 has 15 residues. CDR3 protein: CASSLRASSYNEQFF. CDR3 in DNA: TGTGCCAGCAGCCTGCGGGCTAGCTCCTACAATGAGCAGTTCTTC.